The following is a T cell receptor (beta chain) sequence with its context. Its antigen is currently unknown. This entry belongs to a study of cytomegalovirus exposure and HLA in healthy donors. Points from the study as a whole: In a later analysis, TCR beta V- and J-gene trimming was associated with a missense DCLRE1C variant.

Researchers ran the PCR with 60 Vbeta and 13 Jbeta primers. This table comes from immunoSEQ multiplex PCR, and its TCRdb copy is limited to in-frame clones, with some not included. The record lists 200,000 to 250,000 clones, of which the ten most abundant hold roughly 1.2%. Germline CDR1 MDHEN, CDR2 SYDVKM. There are 14 residues in the CDR3. V trimming: 6 bases; J trimming: 0 bases; junction bases outside the gene matches: 4. The chain recombines TRBV28 with TRBJ1-1; 7 bases line up with TRBD1. The sequenced material came from PBMCs. The TCR sequence derives from a girl aged 2 to 10 in good health and CMV-seropositive. The chain's CDR3 is CASSPDRVNTEAFF. The CDR3 DNA sequence: TGTGCCAGCAGCCCCGACAGGGTGAACACTGAAGCTTTCTTT.